This record concerns one T cell receptor beta chain sequence. Its matching antigen is unknown. This record belongs to a study of identical twins. General study findings and limits: Where out-of-frame alpha sequences were twin-shared, they showed excess low generation probability.

TCRdb re-called the 5' RACE reads through MiXCR, storing one row per CDR3 protein. In the table there are approximately 890,000 distinct CDR3 sequences, around an eighth of which are singletons. Germline V CDR1 and CDR2: MNHNS, SASEGT. The length of the CDR3 is 19 residues. The ends lost 7 bases at V and 2 bases at J; junction bases unmatched: 18. Another study also made use of these data, one on yellow fever vaccine responses in identical twins.

The genes are TRBV6-1 and TRBJ2-2; 8 bases agree with TRBD2. Sequencing was done on a sample of PBMCs. This TCR was recovered from a woman younger than 30 in good health. The CDR3 loop is CASTYRGLAGNINTGELFF. The CDR3 DNA is TGTGCCAGCACCTACAGAGGCCTAGCGGGCAATATTAACACCGGGGAGCTGTTTTTT.